This TCR beta chain was profiled in a study of blood T cell repertoires in COVID-19. Two negative PCRs, clearance, or symptom resolution were required of recovered Cohort 3 donors. In the source study's methods: Researchers report that nucleated cell counts were estimated from reference gene primer amplification. Sequencing used immunoSEQ multiplex PCR; TCRdb keeps in-frame clones, though not all of them. V, J and clone size reflect that table, while D and trimming were determined from the DNA. This sample carries fewer than 300,000 clones, around 85% of them seen once, and the ten largest clones take more than 3.5%. The material sequenced was PBMCs or T cells enriched from blood (not recorded which). The source is a woman aged 30 to 39 who had recovered from COVID-19.

This CDR3 reads CASRPGLAGAWRETQYF. Written as DNA, the CDR3 is TGTGCCAGCAGACCGGGACTAGCGGGAGCCTGGAGAGAGACCCAGTACTTC. The chain has TRBV27 and TRBJ2-5; 14 bases map to TRBD2. V was pared by 6 bases and J by 4 bases, with 10 bases of the junction left unmatched. This CDR3 has 17 residues. CDR1 and CDR2 (germline): MNHEY, SMNVEV (reference sequence).